The sequence of this T cell receptor (beta chain) was determined in a study of regulatory T cells in long-lasting Graves disease. General study findings and limits: Persistent disease favored TRBV28, TRBJ1-2 and TRBJ2-5. Study of thyroid tissue was not done, with only peripheral blood studied.

Regarding time point: persistent/refractory GD, antithyroid drugs over 5 years with positive TRAb. RNA extracted from PBMCs served as the sequencing template. Diagnosis followed American Thyroid Association guidelines for Graves' disease. Each of the patients was recruited from an endocrinology department situated in Xi'an, China. Notes on this clonotype: Antigen: not known.

Building the TCR beta libraries relied on iRepertoire HTBI primers, and CDR3 regions underwent Arm-PCR. One entry per CDR3 protein, called by TCRdb with MiXCR from the multiplex PCR reads. The sample carries about 420,000 distinct CDR3 sequences, around 24% recorded once. The CDR3 has 15 residues. CDR1 MDHEN and CDR2 SYDVKM come from the germline V gene. J lost 3 bases, V lost 6 bases, and 5 bases had no gene match. The clonotype was recovered from a female donor with Graves disease. The starting material was peripheral blood mononuclear cells (PBMCs), obtained when the disease was refractory, from a patient treated with antithyroid drugs. The chain links TRBV28 to TRBJ2-6, with 7 bases identical to TRBD2. The CDR3 loop is CASSDPGGGANVLTF. In nucleotides, the CDR3 is TGTGCCAGCAGCGACCCGGGGGGTGGGGCCAACGTCCTGACTTTC.